Listed here are 8 T cell receptor beta chains from one sample, sequenced in a study of spatial heterogeneity in lung cancer. Whole-study results and caveats: It was found that expanded intratumoral alpha and beta TCR counts tracked tumor mutation counts.

The antigens for these receptors are not known. TCRdb redid the calling of the 5' RACE reads with MiXCR, one entry per CDR3 protein. The sample consists of about 14,000 distinct CDR3 sequences, 4.7% of them appearing once. The time point is: sample taken at primary tumor resection. Here the sequenced sample was lung tumor tissue, taken at surgery. The receptor source for this set is a female donor with early-stage non-small cell lung cancer.

This clonotype was counted many times. This beta chain turned up in a library designed for alpha chains; as an off-target read, its abundance says little. The chain couples TRBV10-3 to TRBJ1-2; TRBD1 is a possible D gene (6 bases). This CDR3 has 14 amino acids. The V gene's germline CDR1 is ENHRY and CDR2 SYGVKD. V was cut by 8 bases and J by 0 bases, with 13 bases left in between. Written as DNA, the CDR3 is TGTGCCATCGGAGGGGGGGAGGCTAACTATGGCTACACCTTC. This encodes CAIGGGEANYGYTF.

This clonotype was seen at least ten times. A library prepared for alpha chains yielded this beta chain as an off-target read; its size is of little meaning. CDR3 bases: TGTGCCAGCAGTGCTCGGACAGGGGGACGGGATGGCTACACCTTC. Amino acid sequence: CASSARTGGRDGYTF. The chain couples TRBV6-1 to TRBJ1-2; TRBD1 matches at 10 bases. The J segment lost 6 bases and the V segment lost 4 bases, leaving 8 bases of the junction unmatched. There are 15 residues in the CDR3. Germline V CDR1 and CDR2: MNHNS, SASEGT.

By sample fraction, this clonotype is medium-sized. Since the library was made to target alpha chains, this beta chain is a stray read and its abundance is not meaningful. The chain combines TRBV18 with TRBJ2-4; D is uncertain. CDR1 is KGHSH and CDR2 is LQKENI in the germline V gene. There are 12 residues in the CDR3. The germline V and J ends were trimmed by 0 bases and 8 bases, with 5 bases remaining between them. The CDR3 coding sequence is TGTGCCAGCTCACCACCCTCGGACATTCAGTACTTC. It translates to CASSPPSDIQYF.

This clonotype is deemed medium-sized. This beta chain was picked up by a library intended for alpha chains and is off target, so its count carries little meaning. The chain links TRBV10-2 to TRBJ2-3, with 7 bases fitting TRBD2. V lost 6 bases to trimming and J lost 3 bases; unmatched junction nucleotides: 6. The germline CDR1 and CDR2 sequences are WSHSY and SAAADI. CDR3 size: 14 residues. This CDR3 is CASRAGGGTDTQYF. The DNA for the CDR3 is TGCGCCAGCAGGGCTGGCGGGGGTACAGATACGCAGTATTTT.

This clonotype has at least ten counts. Being off target in a library aimed at alpha chains, this beta chain has a size of little meaning. The chain couples TRBV29-1 to TRBJ1-2; a weak D match, TRBD1 (6 bases). The CDR3 is made up of 14 amino acids. The germline V gene encodes CDR1 SQVTM and CDR2 ANQGSEA. The V end lost 5 bases, the J end lost 1 base, and 14 bases lay between the germline ends. The CDR3 spells CSVSVQGHNYGYTF. For the CDR3, the DNA is TGCAGCGTTAGCGTACAGGGTCATAACTATGGCTACACCTTC.

In its sample, this clonotype was seen many times. The library was built for alpha chains, so this beta chain is an off-target read and its size means little. V is TRBV20-1 and J is TRBJ2-1; 7 bases align to TRBD2. Trimming at V came to 6 bases and at J to 0 bases, leaving 5 bases not matched to a gene. The CDR3 is made up of 14 amino acids. Germline values: CDR1 DFQATT, CDR2 SNEGSKA (reference sequence). The CDR3 DNA is TGCAGTGCCACCGGGGGGTTCTCCTACAATGAGCAGTTCTTC. Encoded protein: CSATGGFSYNEQFF.

This clonotype is medium-sized within its sample. This beta chain came through as a stray read in a library set up for alpha chains, and its size says little. This chain links TRBV6-5 with TRBJ2-7, with TRBD2 identical over 15 bases. Germline values: CDR1 MNHEY, CDR2 SVGAGI. The V and J ends lost 6 bases and 0 bases, in that order; junction bases with no gene match: 12. This CDR3 spans 19 amino acids. In DNA form, the CDR3 reads TGTGCCAGCAGCCCTTACCCCGGACTAGCGGGGGGGAACTCCTACGAGCAGTACTTC. Translation: CASSPYPGLAGGNSYEQYF.

This clonotype was picked up many times. This beta chain turned up in a library designed for alpha chains; as an off-target read, its abundance says little. The V and J genes are TRBV6-5 and TRBJ1-1; D is ambiguous. With 2 bases removed from V and 5 bases from J, the gap between germline ends came to 6 bases. CDR1 is MNHEY, CDR2 SVGAGI, per germline. This CDR3 is 12 amino acids long. CDR3 nucleotides: TGTGCCAGCAGTTACCCCTCGACTGAAGCTTTCTTT. It codes for CASSYPSTEAFF.